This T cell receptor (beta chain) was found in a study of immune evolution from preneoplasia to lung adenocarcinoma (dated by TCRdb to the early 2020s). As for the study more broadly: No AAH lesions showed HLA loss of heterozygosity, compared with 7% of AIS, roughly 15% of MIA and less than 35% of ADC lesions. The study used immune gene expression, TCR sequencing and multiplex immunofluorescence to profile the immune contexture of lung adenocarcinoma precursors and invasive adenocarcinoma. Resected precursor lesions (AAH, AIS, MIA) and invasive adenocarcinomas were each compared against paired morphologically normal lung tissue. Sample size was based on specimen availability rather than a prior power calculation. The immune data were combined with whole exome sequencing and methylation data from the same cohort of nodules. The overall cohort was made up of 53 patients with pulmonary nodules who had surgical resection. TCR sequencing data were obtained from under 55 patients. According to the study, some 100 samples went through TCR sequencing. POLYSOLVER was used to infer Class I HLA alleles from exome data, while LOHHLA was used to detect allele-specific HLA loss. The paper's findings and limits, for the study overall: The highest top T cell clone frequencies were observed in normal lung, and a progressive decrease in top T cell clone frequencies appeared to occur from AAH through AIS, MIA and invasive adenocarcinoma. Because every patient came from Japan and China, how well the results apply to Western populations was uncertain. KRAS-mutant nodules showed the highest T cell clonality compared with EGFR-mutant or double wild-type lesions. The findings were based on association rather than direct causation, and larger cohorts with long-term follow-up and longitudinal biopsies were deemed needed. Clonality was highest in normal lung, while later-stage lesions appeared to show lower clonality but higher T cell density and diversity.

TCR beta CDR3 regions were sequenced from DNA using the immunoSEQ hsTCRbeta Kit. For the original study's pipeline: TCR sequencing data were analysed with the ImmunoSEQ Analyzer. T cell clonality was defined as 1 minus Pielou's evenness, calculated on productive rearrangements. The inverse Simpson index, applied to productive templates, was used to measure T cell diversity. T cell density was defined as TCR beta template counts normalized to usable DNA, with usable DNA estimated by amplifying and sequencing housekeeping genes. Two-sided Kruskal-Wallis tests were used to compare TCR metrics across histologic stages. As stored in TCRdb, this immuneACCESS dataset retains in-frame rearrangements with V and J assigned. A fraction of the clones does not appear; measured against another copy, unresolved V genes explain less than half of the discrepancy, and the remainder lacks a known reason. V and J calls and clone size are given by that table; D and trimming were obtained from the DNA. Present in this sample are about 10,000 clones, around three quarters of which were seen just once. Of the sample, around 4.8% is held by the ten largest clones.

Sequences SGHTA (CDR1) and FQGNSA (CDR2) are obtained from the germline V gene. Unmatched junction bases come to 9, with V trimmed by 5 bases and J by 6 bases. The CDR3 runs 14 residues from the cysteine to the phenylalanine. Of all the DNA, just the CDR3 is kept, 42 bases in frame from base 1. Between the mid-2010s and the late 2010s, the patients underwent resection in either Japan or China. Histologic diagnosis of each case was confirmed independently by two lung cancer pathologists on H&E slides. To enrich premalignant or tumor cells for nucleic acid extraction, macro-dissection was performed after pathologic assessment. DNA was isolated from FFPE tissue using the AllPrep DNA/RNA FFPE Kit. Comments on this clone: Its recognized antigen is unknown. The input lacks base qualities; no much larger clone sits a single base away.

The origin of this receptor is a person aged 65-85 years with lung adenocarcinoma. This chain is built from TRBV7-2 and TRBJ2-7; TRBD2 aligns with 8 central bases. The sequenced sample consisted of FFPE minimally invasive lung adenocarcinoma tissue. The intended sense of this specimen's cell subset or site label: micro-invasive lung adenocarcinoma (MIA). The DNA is TGTGCCAGCAGCGCCCCGGGGGGGAAGAGCGAGCAGTACTTC. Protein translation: CASSAPGGKSEQYF.